This T cell receptor beta chain was retrieved from a study of T cells in Graves' hyperthyroidism and ophthalmopathy. The TCR beta CDR3 regions underwent amplification using RNA transcripts as the source. HTBI primers drove first-round RT-PCR of the TCR CDR3. MiXCR was run by TCRdb on the multiplex PCR reads, yielding one entry per CDR3 protein. In the table there are more than 75,000 distinct CDR3 sequences, about half of which are singletons. This clonotype was picked up many times. Hyperthyroidism of Graves' type that showed no ophthalmopathy progression within 18 months was stable. Patients aged 18 to 65 with hyperthyroidism were newly diagnosed, with duration under 2 months. The TCR sequence derives from a woman aged 35 to 49 with Graves' hyperthyroidism. Source material: blood.

In DNA, the CDR3 is TGTGCCAGCAGCACACACAGGGGGCGCGATGAAAAACTGTTTTTT. This codes for CASSTHRGRDEKLFF. The V gene is TRBV7-9, the J gene TRBJ1-4; 9 bases align to TRBD1. Germline V gene data show CDR1 as SEHNR and CDR2 as FQNEAQ (reference sequence). The CDR3 covers 15 residues. Trimming cost V 5 bases and J 6 bases; bases outside gene matches: 7.